The 15 T cell receptor beta chains presented below share a single source sample, sequenced in a study of early T cells in non-severe SARS-CoV-2 infection. TCRdb re-called the 5' RACE reads through MiXCR, storing one row per CDR3 protein. Of 55,000 to 80,000 distinct CDR3 sequences detected, 11% appear once; the ten largest clones hold less than 5%. The specimen was whole blood. The receptors here all came from an adult who was a healthcare worker with PCR-confirmed SARS-CoV-2 infection or an uninfected control (not recorded which).

In this sample, this clonotype turned up many times. J is TRBJ1-5 and V is TRBV11-2; perhaps TRBD1 as D (5 bases). This CDR3 is 15 amino acids long. CDR1 SGHAT and CDR2 FQNNGV come from the germline V gene. V lost 3 bases and J 1 base, leaving 10 bases between the germline ends. CDR3 sequence: CASSLGSGSNQPQHF. CDR3 nucleotide sequence: TGTGCCAGCAGCTTGGGGTCAGGGAGCAATCAGCCCCAGCATTTT.

This clonotype was seen many times. The V call is TRBV29-1, the J call TRBJ2-3; 11 nucleotides align to TRBD1. Trimming removed 7 bases from V and 5 bases from J; junction bases left unmatched: 8. Germline V CDR1 and CDR2: SQVTM, ANQGSEA. The CDR3 length is 14 residues. The CDR3 sequence: CSASGTGGGDTQYF. DNA of the CDR3: TGCAGCGCCTCCGGGACAGGGGGAGGAGATACGCAGTATTTT.

This rearrangement joins TRBV11-2 to TRBJ2-5, with TRBD1 as a possible D gene (6 bases). The CDR3 runs to 15 residues. The V end lost 3 bases, the J end lost 4 bases, and 15 bases lay between the germline ends. The germline V gene has CDR1 SGHAT and CDR2 FQNNGV. The CDR3 DNA is TGTGCCAGCAGCTTGAGAGGGGACATAATAGAGACCCAGTACTTC. This gives the protein CASSLRGDIIETQYF.

This clonotype was found many times. V and J are TRBV27 and TRBJ2-2, with 7 bases lining up with TRBD2. The J segment lost 3 bases and the V segment lost 6 bases, leaving 4 bases of the junction unmatched. The CDR3 covers 14 residues. Germline V CDR1 and CDR2: MNHEY, SMNVEV (reference sequence). The CDR3 coding sequence is TGTGCCAGCAGGCTAGCGGTGGACACCGGGGAGCTGTTTTTT. This gives the protein CASRLAVDTGELFF.

The J gene is TRBJ2-2, the V gene TRBV11-1; D uncertain. V shed 4 bases and J shed 1 base, with 7 bases lying between them. The CDR3 runs to 14 residues. The germline CDR1 and CDR2 sequences are SGHAT and FQDESV (reference sequence). The CDR3 bases are TGTGCCAGCAGCTGGCAGGAGAACACCGGGGAGCTGTTTTTT. Translated, it gives CASSWQENTGELFF.

This clonotype was counted between two and nine times. This sequence joins TRBV5-1 and TRBJ2-2, with D possibly being TRBD2 (6 bases). CDR3 length: 16 residues. Trimming took off 0 bases at V and 3 bases at J, with 12 bases between the two ends. Germline V gene sequence: CDR1 SGHRS, CDR2 YFSETQ. CDR3 bases: TGCGCCAGCAGCTTGGGAGGGAGGTCCGACACCGGGGAGCTGTTTTTT. Amino acids: CASSLGGRSDTGELFF.

Many counts were recorded for this clonotype. The V call is TRBV20-1, the J call TRBJ1-2; 9 nucleotides align to TRBD1. Germline assignment: CDR1 DFQATT and CDR2 SNEGSKA (reference sequence). This CDR3 region has 13 residues. The trim removed 2 bases at V and 6 bases at J, leaving 4 bases unmatched. Written as DNA, the CDR3 is TGCAGTGCTAGAACGACAGGGGGAAATGGCTACACCTTC. Protein product: CSARTTGGNGYTF.

On this clonotype itself: A much larger clone sits a single nucleotide away, making a read error possible. The chain links TRBV3-1 to TRBJ2-3, with D uncertain. The CDR3 has 13 residues. Trimming left V 1 base short and J 8 bases short, with 10 bases between. Per germline, CDR1 LGHDT and CDR2 YNNKEL (reference sequence). CDR3 bases: TGTGCCAGCAGCCAAGCTCCATGGCTTACGCAGTATTTT. Translation gives CASSQAPWLTQYF.

This clonotype appeared a few times. This chain joins TRBV7-9 and TRBJ2-7; no firm D call. V lost 4 bases and J 4 bases, leaving 8 bases between the germline ends. CDR3 length equals 12 residues. The V gene's germline CDR1 is SEHNR and CDR2 FQNEAQ (reference sequence). In nucleotides, the CDR3 is TGTGCCAGCAGCTCCGTGAGTTACGAGCAGTACTTC. This encodes CASSSVSYEQYF.

There are many counts of this clonotype. The CDR3 DNA is TGTGCCAGCAGGGAGGACAGGCATGAGTCACCCCTCCACTTT. Encoded protein: CASREDRHESPLHF. V usage is TRBV11-2 and J usage is TRBJ1-6, with 7 bases identical to TRBD1. Trimming took 6 bases from V and 10 from J; bases not matched to a gene: 9. The CDR3 covers 14 residues. Germline CDR1 reads SGHAT; CDR2 reads FQNNGV.

This clonotype was detected ten times or more. CDR3 sequence (DNA): TGTGCCAGCAGTCCGGAGGGCACAGTCTACAATGAGCAGTTCTTC. The encoded protein is CASSPEGTVYNEQFF. This chain connects TRBV7-9 to TRBJ2-1; a possible D gene is TRBD2 (6 bases). V was shortened by 6 bases and J by 3 bases, with 15 bases between the two germline ends. In germline, CDR1 is SEHNR, CDR2 FQNEAQ (reference sequence). The CDR3 spans 15 residues. The entire variable domain, with the rest obtained from reference TRBV7-9 and TRBJ2-1, is as follows: DTGVSQNPRHKITKRGQNVTFRCDPISEHNRLYWYRQTLGQGPEFLTYFQNEAQLEKSRLLSDRFSAERPKGSFSTLEIQRTEQGDSAMYLCASSPEGTVYNEQFFGPGTRLTVL.

The chain has TRBV7-6 and TRBJ2-7, with D possibly being TRBD2 (5 bases). The CDR3 loop spans 15 amino acids. V was pared by 1 base and J by 3 bases, with 13 bases between. Germline assignment: CDR1 SGHVS and CDR2 FNYEAQ. CDR3 DNA sequence: TGTGCCAGCAGCTTAGACGGGGTACGTGGCTACGAGCAGTACTTC. It translates to CASSLDGVRGYEQYF. Complete variable domain (other parts from reference TRBV7-6 and TRBJ2-7): GAGVSQSPRYKVTKRGQDVALRCDPISGHVSLYWYRQALGQGPEFLTYFNYEAQQDKSGLPNDRFSAERPEGSISTLTIQRTEQRDSAMYRCASSLDGVRGYEQYFGPGTRLTVT.

This clonotype was detected ten times or more. The CDR3 region has the DNA TGCAGCGTTAAGGACTCTGGCAATCAGCCCCAGCATTTT. Translating gives CSVKDSGNQPQHF. The rearrangement uses TRBV29-1 and TRBJ1-5; D is uncertain. The CDR3 contains 13 residues. V lost 5 bases, J lost 2 bases, and 10 bases lay in between. Germline-derived CDR1 and CDR2 are SQVTM and ANQGSEA.

V gene TRBV4-1 combines with J gene TRBJ2-7; 7 nucleotides line up with TRBD2. CDR1 and CDR2 from the germline V gene are MGHRA and YSYEKL. With 1 base clipped from V and 4 bases from J, the junction kept 10 bases outside the gene matches. This CDR3 comprises 16 residues. The CDR3 DNA reads as TGCGCCAGCAGCCAAGTTTGGGGGGAGGGCGTTTACGAGCAGTACTTC. Amino acid sequence: CASSQVWGEGVYEQYF.

This clonotype has a count of ten or more. The gene calls are TRBV7-6 and TRBJ1-1; a weak D match, TRBD1 (5 bases). This CDR3 contains 13 residues. V lost 3 bases and J lost 5, with 10 bases in between. The germline CDR1 and CDR2 sequences are SGHVS and FNYEAQ. As DNA, the CDR3 is TGTGCCAGCAGCTTTGCTCGGGGGACTGAAGCTTTCTTT. It is translated as CASSFARGTEAFF.